This entry features one T cell receptor beta chain sequence. What it binds is not known. This specimen comes from a study of T cell responses to AZD1222 COVID-19 vaccine. Study-level points and caveats: Unmutated variant regions are reportedly targeted by nearly half of spike-specific TCRs. The donors showed a predominance of white British ancestry and of females, with possible underestimation of clonal diversity.

Using immunoSEQ multiplex PCR, the repertoire was profiled, and TCRdb retains in-frame clones only, with some absent. The sample includes around 100,000 clones, about 87% of them seen just once. The clonotype originates from an adult in good health. This specimen consisted of peripheral blood, obtained on day 0 of MenACWY control vaccination.

CDR3 bases: TGTGCCAGCAGTTTATCTGGACTGGGCTACGAGCAGTACTTC. It specifies CASSLSGLGYEQYF. V gene TRBV28 combines with J gene TRBJ2-7, with D possibly matching TRBD2 (5 bases). The germline gives CDR1 MDHEN, CDR2 SYDVKM. V lost 1 base and J 3 bases, leaving 10 bases between the germline ends. The CDR3 has 14 residues.